This T cell receptor beta chain was sequenced during a study of siplizumab effects on memory and regulatory T cells (dated by TCRdb to the late 2010s). Some background on the complete study: The study examined how the anti-CD2 antibody siplizumab affects alloreactive T-cell subsets in allogeneic mixed lymphocyte reactions built from human PBMCs.

The protocol used for the library was the immunoSEQ multiplex PCR assay. The deep sequencing platform assayed approximately 100,000 TCR templates per sample. Genomic DNA extracted from sorted T cells was used for TCRbeta CDR3 sequencing. On the study's bioinformatics: Clonal analysis of TCRbeta CDR3 data was done in the R programming language. Comparing unstimulated samples against CFSE-low samples taken after the reaction was how alloreactive CD4+ and CD8+ clones were defined. Regulatory or non-regulatory origin was assigned to alloreactive CD4+ clones by matching of sequences to sorted unstimulated Treg and non-Treg repertoires. TCRdb limited this immuneACCESS table to in-frame rearrangements with V and J called. A share of clones is missing; checked studies link under half to unresolved V genes, and the rest is unexplained. V, J and clone size were drawn from that table, and D and trimming were deduced from the DNA. Here the sample has roughly 100,000 clones; about 93% occur a single time. The ten largest clones add up to 0.62% of the sample.

The CDR3, cysteine through phenylalanine, is 16 amino acids long. Of the read, only the CDR3 DNA is kept; its 48 bases are in frame from base 1. V and J are truncated by 4 bases and 8 bases respectively, leaving an intervening sequence of 21 bases. CDR1 MGHRA and CDR2 YSYEKL were looked up in the germline V gene. TCRbeta CDR3 sequencing was performed on sorted unstimulated T cells and on proliferating T cells recovered from mixed lymphocyte reactions. Fresh whole blood from nine to eleven HLA-typed healthy donors was used to isolate PBMCs. Unstimulated CD4+ regulatory T cells were FACS-sorted to map the origin of alloreactive clones. For this clone: It lacks a known antigen. No base qualities exist here, and no much larger clone lies one base off it.

What the study reported, not specific to this receptor: About 75-95% of proliferating CD4+ or CD8+ clones could not be given a naive or memory phenotype. Among mappable alloreactive CD4+ clones, an average Treg-derived fraction of about 70% was observed with siplizumab, compared with 26.9% in control reactions. Siplizumab significantly reduced the cumulative frequency of alloreactive sequences traceable to unstimulated CD4+ memory T cells. Sequences below about 10^-5 frequency were poorly captured, so only a minor fraction of alloreactive clones could be mapped to unstimulated subsets. The suppressive function of proliferating Tregs from siplizumab cultures was not functionally confirmed. Greater diversity appeared to be present in unstimulated naive T cells than in memory T cells, and a substantial contribution to the alloresponse seemed to be made by naive cells.

The chain is encoded by TRBV4-1 joined to TRBJ2-1; the D region possibly corresponds to TRBD2 (6 bases align). The specimen was Tregs sorted from blood. This TCR was sampled from a human donor in good health. The nucleotide sequence reads as follows: TGCGCCAGCAGCCTGGGGCAGGGACTCCCCTCGTATGAGCAGTTCTTC. This yields the protein CASSLGQGLPSYEQFF.